Detailed here is one TCR beta chain. No antigen is known for it. Libraries were prepared by immunoSEQ multiplex PCR; TCRdb keeps only in-frame clonotypes and omits some of them. Of more than 75,000 clones listed, roughly four fifths are singletons. The entry originates in a study of OX40 agonist ivuxolimab in advanced cancers. Across the study: Ivuxolimab, which is an agonistic anti-OX40 (CD134) antibody, was administered to the patients. Dosing consisted of intravenous ivuxolimab at 0.01 to 10 mg/kg every 2 weeks.

Germline assignment: CDR1 SGHAT and CDR2 FQDESV (reference sequence). This CDR3 has 15 residues. With V trimmed by 3 bases and J by 1 base, 4 bases remained unmatched. General study points: Low clonal expansion, among the lowest seen, marked partial responders at 0.1-3.0 mg/kg.

The TCR originated in an adult with an advanced solid tumor such as melanoma, head and neck, liver or kidney cancer. This specimen consisted of CD4+ or CD8+ T cells sorted from blood, obtained in a trial of the OX40 agonist ivuxolimab. The chain joins TRBV11-1 to TRBJ2-7, with 9 positions matching TRBD1. CDR3 residues: CASSFDRGGSYEQYV. The CDR3 DNA reads TGTGCCAGCAGCTTCGACAGGGGGGGGTCCTACGAGCAGTACGTC.